The TCR beta chain described here comes from a study of cytomegalovirus exposure and HLA in healthy donors. General study points: In an earlier analysis, productive rearrangement rates for most beta V segments clustered near 90% or 30%. The majority of TCR sequences were rare, yet some public TCRs appeared in many donors.

PCR amplification relied on 60 Vbeta primers (plus 13 Jbeta primers). The table came from immunoSEQ multiplex PCR; TCRdb's copy has only in-frame clones and leaves some out. The sample has about 240,000 clones, more than 75% seen once. The trim removed 4 bases at V and 4 bases at J, leaving 9 bases unmatched. This CDR3 region has 15 residues. Germline V gene lookup returns CDR1 SGHAT and CDR2 FQNNGV. Points on this clone: The antigen is not known.

The rearrangement joins TRBV11-2 to TRBJ2-7; 8 nucleotides line up with TRBD2. The sample was PBMCs. This receptor was obtained from a girl aged 2-10 years in good health and CMV-seronegative. The CDR3 region has the DNA TGTGCCAGCAGCTGGGGACTAGGGGAGACTTACGAGCAGTACTTC. As protein: CASSWGLGETYEQYF. Full variable domain (missing parts from reference TRBV11-2 and TRBJ2-7): EAGVAQSPRYKIIEKRQSVAFWCNPISGHATLYWYQQILGQGPKLLIQFQNNGVVDDSQLPKDRFSAERLKGVDSTLKIQPAKLEDSAVYLCASSWGLGETYEQYFGPGTRLTVT.